These T cell receptor beta chains were read from a single sample in a study of blood T cell repertoires in COVID-19. The assay was immunoSEQ multiplex PCR, and TCRdb's table has in-frame clones only and misses some. This table has around 67,000 clones, about 73% appearing once. The material sequenced was peripheral blood. These receptors were taken from a woman in her 70s with acute or convalescent COVID-19. CDR3s include the opening cysteine and the closing phenylalanine or tryptophan. The order of the fields is V gene, D gene, clone size, CDR3 length, J gene, CDR3 DNA, CDR3 protein. D genes are given only for firm matches. Only part of the rows carry a size: once, few, many, or a class if the clone is expanded.

>TRBV5-4|TRBD2|NA|14|TRBJ2-7
TGTGCCAGCAGCTACCCTGGGACTAGCGGGAAGGAGTACTTC
CASSYPGTSGKEYF
>TRBV5-1|NA|NA|15|TRBJ1-1
TGCGCCAGCAGCCGGCGTGGGGCGGGGGACGATGAAGCTTTCTTT
CASSRRGAGDDEAFF
>TRBV7-2|NA|NA|15|TRBJ1-5
TGTGCCAGCAGCTTAGATGGCAGGGCGGAACAGCCCCAGCATTTT
CASSLDGRAEQPQHF
>TRBV6-5|NA|NA|11|TRBJ1-5
TGTGCCAGCAACAGGGATCAGCCCCAGCATTTT
CASNRDQPQHF
>TRBV15|TRBD1|once|15|TRBJ1-5
TGTGCCACCAGCAGAGGGAGGGGGCGAGATCAGCCCCAGCATTTT
CATSRGRGRDQPQHF
>TRBV7-6|TRBD2|NA|18|TRBJ2-3
TGTGCCAGCAGCTCCCCCCGATCGACTAGCGGGGGGACAGATACGCAGTATTTT
CASSSPRSTSGGTDTQYF
>TRBV6-5|NA|NA|15|TRBJ2-7
TGTGCCAGCAGCCACCCGTCCGGGAGCTCCTACGAGCAGTACTTC
CASSHPSGSSYEQYF
>TRBV7-7|NA|NA|14|TRBJ2-2
TGTGCCAGCAGCTCGGGGGGCACCACCGGGGAGCTGTTTTTT
CASSSGGTTGELFF
>TRBV11-2|NA|NA|19|TRBJ2-3
TGTGCCAGCAGAGTAAGGCAGGGGAGACTGCAACCCTCCACAGATACGCAGTATTTT
CASRVRQGRLQPSTDTQYF
>TRBV7-2|NA|few|17|TRBJ1-3
TGTGCCAGCAGCTTAGGTCCAGGCCGAAGCTCTGGAAACACCATATATTTT
CASSLGPGRSSGNTIYF
>TRBV7-2|TRBD2|few|14|TRBJ2-7
TGTGCCAGCAGCGCTAGCGGGGGGCCTTACGAGCAGTACTTC
CASSASGGPYEQYF
>TRBV19|NA|NA|15|TRBJ1-2
TGTGCCAGTAGTTCAGGACATCCCCTTAACTATGGCTACACCTTC
CASSSGHPLNYGYTF
>TRBV9|NA|NA|14|TRBJ1-5
TGTGCCAGCAGCGTAGGGACAGTCAATCAGCCCCAGCATTTT
CASSVGTVNQPQHF
>TRBV19|TRBD1|NA|14|TRBJ1-4
TGTGCCAGTAGTGCGGACAGGGGAAATGAAAAACTGTTTTTT
CASSADRGNEKLFF
>TRBV5-1|NA|NA|16|TRBJ1-1
TGCGCCAGCAGCCGAGCTGGACAGAACTTGAACACTGAAGCTTTCTTT
CASSRAGQNLNTEAFF
>TRBV19|NA|NA|13|TRBJ2-3
TGTGCCAGTAGCTTACAATACACAGATACGCAGTATTTT
CASSLQYTDTQYF
>TRBV19|NA|NA|14|TRBJ2-5
TGTGCCAGTAGTATAGCAGGGGCTGGAAAGACCCAGTACTTC
CASSIAGAGKTQYF
>TRBV2|TRBD1|NA|16|TRBJ2-3
TGTGCCAGCAGCCTCCTCCCCGGGACAGGGTTCAATACGCAGTATTTT
CASSLLPGTGFNTQYF
>TRBV5-1|NA|NA|16|TRBJ2-5
TGCGCCAGCAGCTTGGGGGCTCAGGTGGCCCAAGAGACCCAGTACTTC
CASSLGAQVAQETQYF
>TRBV6-2/TRBV6-3|NA|few|13|TRBJ1-5
TGTGCCAGCAGTTCCGACAGGAGACAGCCCCAGCATTTT
CASSSDRRQPQHF
>TRBV19|NA|NA|11|TRBJ1-2
TGTGCCAGTAGCCGACTATATGGCTACACCTTC
CASSRLYGYTF
>TRBV28|TRBD2|NA|13|TRBJ2-7
TGTGCCAGCAGCCTACCCGGGGGGTACGAGCAGTACTTC
CASSLPGGYEQYF
>TRBV30|NA|NA|15|TRBJ2-1
TGTGCCTGGAATAAAGGGATCGGACAATTATATGAGCAGTTCTTC
CAWNKGIGQLYEQFF
>TRBV29-1|TRBD2|NA|13|TRBJ2-3
TGCAGCTGCCGGACTAGCGGCACAGATACGCAGTATTTT
CSCRTSGTDTQYF
>TRBV13|NA|NA|16|TRBJ2-4
TGTGCCAGCAGCTATAACAGGGCGGGAGCCAAAAACATTCAGTACTTC
CASSYNRAGAKNIQYF
>TRBV14|TRBD1|once|11|TRBJ2-1
TGTGCCAGCAGCCGGGACAGGGTGCCGTTCTTC
CASSRDRVPFF
>TRBV28|TRBD1|NA|17|TRBJ1-2
TGTGCCAGCAGACGAAACCGGGACAGGGGGCTTAACTATGGCTACACCTTC
CASRRNRDRGLNYGYTF
>TRBV2|NA|NA|16|TRBJ1-3
TGTGCCAGCAGCTTAAAGGACACAAACTCTGGAAACACCATATATTTT
CASSLKDTNSGNTIYF
>TRBV5-1|NA|NA|15|TRBJ1-1
TGCGCCAGCAGATCCACAGTGGCCCCGAACACTGAAGCTTTCTTT
CASRSTVAPNTEAFF
>TRBV9|NA|NA|14|TRBJ2-3
TGTGCCAGCAGCGTAGCCTCCCCAGGGGTTACGCAGTATTTT
CASSVASPGVTQYF
>TRBV28|NA|once|13|TRBJ1-4
TGTGCCAGCAGTGGGAGGGCCGGTGAAAAACTGTTTTTT
CASSGRAGEKLFF
>TRBV5-6|NA|NA|13|TRBJ2-5
TGTGCCAGCAGCTTGGGGAGGGACGAGACCCAGTACTTC
CASSLGRDETQYF
>TRBV28|NA|few|13|TRBJ1-1
TGTGCCAGCAGTCTCATTTCACAGGGAGAGGCTTTCTTT
CASSLISQGEAFF
>TRBV3-1/TRBV3-2|NA|NA|14|TRBJ2-1
TGTGCCAGCAGCCCCTCGACAGACTACAATGAGCAGTTCTTC
CASSPSTDYNEQFF
>TRBV28|NA|once|16|TRBJ1-4
TGTGCCAGCAGTTTGATGGAGGGCTTTATCAATGAAAAACTGTTTTTT
CASSLMEGFINEKLFF
>TRBV20-1|NA|NA|12|TRBJ1-2
TGCAGTGCTAGTGGACTGAACTATGGCTACACCTTC
CSASGLNYGYTF
>TRBV19|TRBD2|NA|15|TRBJ2-5
TGTGCCAGTAGTATCGGGAGGGGGTACCAAGAGACCCAGTACTTC
CASSIGRGYQETQYF
>TRBV20-1|NA|NA|11|TRBJ2-4
TGCAGTCATTTACAGGGAAACATTCAGTACTTC
CSHLQGNIQYF
>TRBV7-2|NA|few|14|TRBJ1-6
TGTGCCAGCAGCCCCACCTTATCCGGTTCACCCCTCCACTTT
CASSPTLSGSPLHF
>TRBV6-4|NA|NA|13|TRBJ1-2
TGTGCCAGCAGTGACTCTCAGGGAAGAAGCTACACCTTC
CASSDSQGRSYTF
>TRBV29-1|NA|NA|11|TRBJ1-3
TGCAGCGGGCGGGGGGGAGACACCATATATTTT
CSGRGGDTIYF
>TRBV6-7|TRBD2|NA|14|TRBJ2-1
TGTGCCAGCCAAACCGGGACTAGCTACAATGAGCAGTTCTTC
CASQTGTSYNEQFF
>TRBV5-1|NA|NA|15|TRBJ2-5
TGCGCCAGCAGCTTGTCTCTCGGGGGAGCAGAGACCCAGTACTTC
CASSLSLGGAETQYF
>TRBV28|TRBD1|NA|14|TRBJ1-4
TGTGCCAGCAGTGACGGGACAGATAATGAAAAACTGTTTTTT
CASSDGTDNEKLFF
>TRBV28|NA|once|15|TRBJ1-5
TGTGCCAGCATCCGCCGGACCGGGGAGGGTCAGCCCCAGCATTTT
CASIRRTGEGQPQHF
>TRBV5-8|NA|NA|17|TRBJ2-5
TGTGCCAGCAGCCGGTATACGGGCAGGGGTAAAGGAGAGACCCAGTACTTC
CASSRYTGRGKGETQYF